The present T cell receptor (beta chain) was sequenced within a study of low-dose radiotherapy and immunotherapy resistance in tumors. The wider study: Doses of 0.5 Gy per fraction every 2 weeks, totaling 6.5 Gy, went to Cohort 1. A dose of 300 mg of oral aspirin was taken by patients daily for four cycles from cycle 1 day 1.

This sample's time point: before trial treatment. Every donor was treated with nivolumab, ipilimumab, aspirin, low-dose cyclophosphamide and also low-dose radiotherapy. The junction had 4 bases not matched to a gene; V was cut back by 5 bases and J by 6 bases. Germline V gives CDR1 SGHVS, CDR2 FQNEAQ. The CDR3 is 14 residues long. Alpha and beta chains were covered, as first-strand cDNA relied on TRAV- and TRBV-specific primers. Amplification of TCRs used a constant-region primer and V-primer adapter for roughly 20 PCR cycles. Through in vitro transcription, the mRNA that had been isolated was amplified. Each CDR3 protein is one row after TCRdb ran MiXCR on the reads. The table includes around 80,000 distinct CDR3 sequences, approximately 20% detected once. This clonotype was observed at least ten times.

This receptor was identified in a male donor with prostate cancer. The J gene is TRBJ2-1, the V gene TRBV7-8, with 10 bases lining up with TRBD2. Sample: PBMCs, taken before treatment. This chain's CDR3 is CASSESGGANEQFF. The CDR3 nucleotides read TGTGCCAGCAGCGAGAGCGGGGGGGCCAATGAGCAGTTCTTC.